This is a list of T cell receptor beta chains from one sample in a study of CXCR3-negative and CXCR3-positive naive CD8 T cells. TCRdb reprocessed the 5' RACE reads and reports one entry per CDR3 protein, with no DNA. The sample data list about 90,000 distinct CDR3 sequences. Sequencing was done on a sample of naive CXCR3- CD8+ T cells from blood. These receptors originate from a human donor in good health. Some clones in this sample may be carry-over from other donors' samples. Both conserved end residues are part of each CDR3.

j_gene	v_gene	len	CDR3aa
TRBJ2-7	TRBV29-1	13	CSVYRAGLNEQYF
TRBJ2-2	TRBV27	13	CASSLSPRRELFF
TRBJ2-1	TRBV19	13	CASSTDPSNEQFF
TRBJ2-5	TRBV29-1	12	CSVDEGQETQYF
TRBJ1-5	TRBV12-3/TRBV12-4	13	CASRLNSNQPQHF
TRBJ2-2	TRBV6-5	15	CASNPGLVKTGELFF
TRBJ1-2	TRBV30	12	CAWRTPGGGYTF
TRBJ2-7	TRBV27	13	CASSPGTSYEQYF
TRBJ1-1	TRBV20-1	13	CSARDRWDTEAFF
TRBJ2-2	TRBV7-2	18	CASTDGSAGHWNTGELFF
TRBJ2-3	TRBV20-1	13	CSAMDSNTDTQYF
TRBJ2-3	TRBV4-2	15	CASSRILADTDTQYF
TRBJ2-1	TRBV9	17	CASSVNLRGSSYNEQFF
TRBJ1-1	TRBV9	18	CASSVLPGDRGLNTEAFF
TRBJ2-7	TRBV15	15	CATSRGRDRGYEQYF
TRBJ1-2	TRBV6-5	18	CASSYSTGTPHFRYGYTF
TRBJ1-2	TRBV13	16	CASSLLPGQGDYGYTF
TRBJ2-7	TRBV5-1	13	CASSSTGAGEQYF
TRBJ2-7	TRBV6-2/TRBV6-3	12	CASSGWTGEAYF
TRBJ2-1	TRBV20-1	18	CSAMDPQGVGGRATEQFF
TRBJ1-2	TRBV5-1	14	CASSLDRGFGGYTF
TRBJ2-3	TRBV27	15	CASSGSGGRTDTQYF